Reported below is one T cell receptor (beta chain). Its antigen is not known. Amplified material comprised TCR beta CDR3 regions derived from RNA transcripts. In the first round, RT-PCR was carried out with HTBI primers, and a multiplex PCR formed the second round. Via MiXCR, TCRdb re-called the multiplex PCR reads, giving one row per CDR3 protein. The data contain under 800,000 distinct CDR3 sequences, approximately 22% of them singletons. V shed 2 bases and J shed 3 bases, with 17 bases lying between them. This CDR3 is 17 amino acids long. Per germline, CDR1 MGHRA and CDR2 YSYEKL. The study excluded patients with other autoimmune diseases, uncontrolled infections, pregnancy or lactation. These data come from a study of Graves' ophthalmopathy and Graves' hyperthyroidism. Study-wide results and limits: A classifier, a 13-signature model, separated ophthalmopathy from stable hyperthyroidism with roughly 86% sensitivity and roughly 80% specificity. Blood samples also showed most expanded thyroid clonotypes exceeding 0.001 frequency. Sensitivity reached around 67% and specificity roughly 72% when the model predicted ophthalmopathy progression.

The sequencing sample was made of peripheral blood. The chain combines TRBV4-1 with TRBJ1-5; D perhaps matches TRBD1 (5 bases). The receptor's source is a young woman with stable Graves' hyperthyroidism. Some clones in this sample may be carry-over from other donors' samples. The CDR3 DNA follows: TGCGCCAGCAGCCAACCTTGGGGGAACAGAGACAATCAGCCCCAGCATTTT. This codes for CASSQPWGNRDNQPQHF.